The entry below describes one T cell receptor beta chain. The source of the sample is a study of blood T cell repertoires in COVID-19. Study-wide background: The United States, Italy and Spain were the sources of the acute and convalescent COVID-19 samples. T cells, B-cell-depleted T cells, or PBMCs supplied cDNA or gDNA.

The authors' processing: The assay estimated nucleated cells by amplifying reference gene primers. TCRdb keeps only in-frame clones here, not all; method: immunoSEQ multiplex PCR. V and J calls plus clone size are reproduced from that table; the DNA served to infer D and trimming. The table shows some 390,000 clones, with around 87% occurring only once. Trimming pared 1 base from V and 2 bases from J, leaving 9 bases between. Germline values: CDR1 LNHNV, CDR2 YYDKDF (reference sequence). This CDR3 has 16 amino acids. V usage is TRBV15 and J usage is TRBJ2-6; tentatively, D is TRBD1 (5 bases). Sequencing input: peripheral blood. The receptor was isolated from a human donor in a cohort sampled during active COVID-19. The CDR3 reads CATSRGGATGANVLTF. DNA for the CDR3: TGTGCCACCAGCAGAGGTGGGGCCACTGGGGCCAACGTCCTGACTTTC.